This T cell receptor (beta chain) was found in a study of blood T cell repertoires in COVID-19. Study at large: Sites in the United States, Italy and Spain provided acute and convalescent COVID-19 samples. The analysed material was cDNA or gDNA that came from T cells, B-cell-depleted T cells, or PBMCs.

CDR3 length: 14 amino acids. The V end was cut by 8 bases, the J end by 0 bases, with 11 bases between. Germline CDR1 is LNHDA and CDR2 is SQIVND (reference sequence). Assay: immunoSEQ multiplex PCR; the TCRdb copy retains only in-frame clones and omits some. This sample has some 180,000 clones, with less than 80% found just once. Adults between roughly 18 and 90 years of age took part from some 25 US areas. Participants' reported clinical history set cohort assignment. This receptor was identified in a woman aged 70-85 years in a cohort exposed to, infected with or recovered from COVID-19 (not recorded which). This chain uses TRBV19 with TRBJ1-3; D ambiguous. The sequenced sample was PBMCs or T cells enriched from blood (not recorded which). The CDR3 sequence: CASRLGSSGNTIYF. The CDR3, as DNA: TGTGCCAGTCGGCTCGGGAGCTCTGGAAACACCATATATTTT.